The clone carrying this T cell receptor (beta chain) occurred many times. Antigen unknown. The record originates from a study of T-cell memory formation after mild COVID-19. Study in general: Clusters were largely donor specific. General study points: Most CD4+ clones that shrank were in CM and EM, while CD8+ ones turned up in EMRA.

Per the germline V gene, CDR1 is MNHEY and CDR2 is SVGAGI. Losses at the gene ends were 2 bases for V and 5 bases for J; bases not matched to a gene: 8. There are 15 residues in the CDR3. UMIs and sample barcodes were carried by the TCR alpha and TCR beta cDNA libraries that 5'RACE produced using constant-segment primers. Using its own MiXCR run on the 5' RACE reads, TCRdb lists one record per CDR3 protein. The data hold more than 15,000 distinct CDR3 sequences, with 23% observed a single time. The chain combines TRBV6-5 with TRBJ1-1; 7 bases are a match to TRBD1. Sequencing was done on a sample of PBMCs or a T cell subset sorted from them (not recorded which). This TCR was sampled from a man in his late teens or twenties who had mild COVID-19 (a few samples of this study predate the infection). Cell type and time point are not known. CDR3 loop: CASSYRGGIGTEAFF. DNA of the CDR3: TGTGCCAGCAGTTACCGAGGGGGCATAGGGACTGAAGCTTTCTTT.